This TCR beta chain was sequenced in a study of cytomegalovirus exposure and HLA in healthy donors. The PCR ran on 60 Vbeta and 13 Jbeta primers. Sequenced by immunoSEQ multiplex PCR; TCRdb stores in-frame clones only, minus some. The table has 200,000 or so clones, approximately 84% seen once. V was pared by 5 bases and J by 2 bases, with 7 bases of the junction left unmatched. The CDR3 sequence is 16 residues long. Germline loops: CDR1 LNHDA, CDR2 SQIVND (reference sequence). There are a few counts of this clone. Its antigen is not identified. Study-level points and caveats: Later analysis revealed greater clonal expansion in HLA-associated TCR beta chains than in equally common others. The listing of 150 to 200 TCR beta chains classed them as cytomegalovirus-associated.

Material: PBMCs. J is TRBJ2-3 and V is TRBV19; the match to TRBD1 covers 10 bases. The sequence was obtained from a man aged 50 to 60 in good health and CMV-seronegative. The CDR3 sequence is CASSGDRGWDTDTQYF. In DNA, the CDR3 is TGTGCCAGTAGTGGGGACAGGGGATGGGACACAGATACGCAGTATTTT.